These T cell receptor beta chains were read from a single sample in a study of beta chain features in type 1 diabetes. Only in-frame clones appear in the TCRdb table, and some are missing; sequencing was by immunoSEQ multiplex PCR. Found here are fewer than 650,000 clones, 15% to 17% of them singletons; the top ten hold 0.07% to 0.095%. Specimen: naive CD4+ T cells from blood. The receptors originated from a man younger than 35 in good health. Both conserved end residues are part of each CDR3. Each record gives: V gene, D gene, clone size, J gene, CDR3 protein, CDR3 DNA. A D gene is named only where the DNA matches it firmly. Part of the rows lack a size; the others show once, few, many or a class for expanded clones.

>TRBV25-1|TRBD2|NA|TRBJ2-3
CASSDRGGTDTQYF
TGTGCCAGCAGTGACCGGGGGGGCACAGATACGCAGTATTTT
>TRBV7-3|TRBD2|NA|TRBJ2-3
CASRLAGDLTDTQYF
TGTGCCAGCAGGCTAGCGGGAGATCTTACAGATACGCAGTATTTT
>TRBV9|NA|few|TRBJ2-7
CASSVGDRAGYPEQYF
TGTGCCAGCAGCGTAGGAGACAGGGCGGGATACCCCGAGCAGTACTTC
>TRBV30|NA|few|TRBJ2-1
CAWASYNEQFF
TGTGCCTGGGCTAGCTACAATGAGCAGTTCTTC
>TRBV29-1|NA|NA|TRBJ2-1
CSVDRGSSEQFF
TGCAGCGTTGACCGGGGATCTAGTGAGCAGTTCTTC
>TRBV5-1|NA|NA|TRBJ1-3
CASSLVNRPGNTIYF
TGCGCCAGCAGCTTGGTGAACAGACCCGGAAACACCATATATTTT
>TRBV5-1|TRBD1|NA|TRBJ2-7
CASSLRQGNSYEQYF
TGCGCCAGCAGCTTGAGACAGGGTAACTCCTACGAGCAGTACTTC
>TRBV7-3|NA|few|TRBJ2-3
CASSLGASGRTDTQYF
TGTGCCAGCAGCTTGGGGGCTAGCGGACGCACAGATACGCAGTATTTT
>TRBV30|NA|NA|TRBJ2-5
CAWSHSRGYQETQYF
TGTGCCTGGAGTCACTCCCGAGGGTACCAAGAGACCCAGTACTTC
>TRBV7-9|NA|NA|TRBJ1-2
CASSLAQGFYGYTF
TGTGCCAGCAGCTTAGCACAGGGCTTCTATGGCTACACCTTC
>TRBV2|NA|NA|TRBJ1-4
CASRGGGHPNEKLFF
TGTGCCAGCAGGGGGGGAGGACATCCTAATGAAAAACTGTTTTTT
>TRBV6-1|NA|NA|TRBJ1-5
CASSEGRGSGNQPQHF
TGTGCCAGCAGTGAAGGCCGGGGATCGGGCAATCAGCCCCAGCATTTT
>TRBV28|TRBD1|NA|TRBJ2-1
CASRHSGGAEQFF
TGTGCCAGCAGGCACTCAGGGGGCGCGGAGCAGTTCTTC
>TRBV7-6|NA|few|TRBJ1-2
CASSFGRNYGYTF
TGTGCCAGCAGCTTTGGCAGGAACTATGGCTACACCTTC
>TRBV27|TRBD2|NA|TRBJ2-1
CASSPQRGGDNEQFF
TGTGCCAGCAGTCCCCAGCGGGGGGGGGACAATGAGCAGTTCTTC
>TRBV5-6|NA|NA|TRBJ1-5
CASSPFGGASNQPQHF
TGTGCCAGCAGCCCCTTCGGCGGGGCCTCCAATCAGCCCCAGCATTTT
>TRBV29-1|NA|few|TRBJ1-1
CSVTYRADTEAFF
TGCAGCGTGACGTACAGGGCGGACACTGAAGCTTTCTTT
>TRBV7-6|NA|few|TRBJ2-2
CASSPPLALGELFF
TGTGCCAGCAGCCCGCCTCTAGCACTGGGGGAGCTGTTTTTT
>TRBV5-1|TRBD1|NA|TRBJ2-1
CASSSTGGYNEQFF
TGCGCCAGCAGCTCGACAGGGGGTTACAATGAGCAGTTCTTC
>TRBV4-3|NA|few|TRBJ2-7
CASSLNTFYEQYF
TGCGCCAGCAGCCTCAACACCTTCTACGAGCAGTACTTC
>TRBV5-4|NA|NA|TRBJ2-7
CASRRSAGSNEQYF
TGTGCCAGCAGGAGGTCGGCAGGGAGCAACGAGCAGTACTTC
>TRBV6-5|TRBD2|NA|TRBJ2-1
CASRERGGYNEQFF
TGTGCCAGCAGGGAGCGGGGGGGATACAATGAGCAGTTCTTC
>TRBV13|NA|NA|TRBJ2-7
CASSLVGGTNSYEQYF
TGTGCCAGCAGCTTAGTGGGCGGGACAAACTCCTACGAGCAGTACTTC
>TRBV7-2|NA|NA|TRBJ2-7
CASSLNREVEQYF
TGTGCCAGCAGCCTTAACAGGGAGGTCGAGCAGTACTTC
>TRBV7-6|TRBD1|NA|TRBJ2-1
CASSFSGQGAQNEQFF
TGTGCCAGCAGCTTTTCTGGACAGGGGGCGCAGAATGAGCAGTTCTTC
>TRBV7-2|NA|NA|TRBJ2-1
CASSLVGAIRLNEQFF
TGTGCCAGCAGCTTAGTCGGGGCTATCAGGCTGAATGAGCAGTTCTTC
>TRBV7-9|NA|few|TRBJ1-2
CASSDDPRNGYTF
TGTGCCAGCAGCGACGACCCGAGGAATGGCTACACCTTC
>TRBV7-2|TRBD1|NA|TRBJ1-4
CASSSQGAANEKLFF
TGTGCCAGCAGCTCTCAGGGGGCGGCTAATGAAAAACTGTTTTTT
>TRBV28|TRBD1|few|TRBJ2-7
CASSSAATGTGEREQYF
TGTGCCAGCAGTTCCGCTGCGACCGGGACAGGGGAGAGGGAGCAGTACTTC
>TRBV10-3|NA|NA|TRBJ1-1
CAISRQLEVAEAFF
TGTGCCATCAGTCGACAATTGGAGGTGGCTGAAGCTTTCTTT
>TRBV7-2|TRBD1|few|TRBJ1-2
CASSLRGRGGYTF
TGTGCCAGCAGCCTCAGGGGGAGGGGTGGCTACACCTTC
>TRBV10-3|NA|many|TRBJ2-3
CASTRLSTDTQYF
TGTGCCTCGACTCGGCTTAGCACAGATACGCAGTATTTT
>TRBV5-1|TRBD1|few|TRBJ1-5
CASSQDRNQPQHF
TGCGCCAGCAGCCAGGACAGGAATCAGCCCCAGCATTTT
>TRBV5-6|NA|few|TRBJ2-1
CASNLPSDEQFF
TGTGCCAGCAATCTGCCCAGCGATGAGCAGTTCTTC
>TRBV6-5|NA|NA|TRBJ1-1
CASGRGNTEAFF
TGTGCCAGCGGCAGGGGTAACACTGAAGCTTTCTTT
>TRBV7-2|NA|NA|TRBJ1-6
CASSSPNNSPLHF
TGTGCCAGCAGCTCCCCAAATAATTCACCCCTCCACTTT
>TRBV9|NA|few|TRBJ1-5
CASSVGGNPGDQPQHF
TGTGCCAGCAGCGTAGGGGGGAATCCCGGGGATCAGCCCCAGCATTTT
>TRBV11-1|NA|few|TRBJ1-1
CASSSRAGINTEAFF
TGTGCCAGCAGCTCTCGCGCGGGTATTAACACTGAAGCTTTCTTT
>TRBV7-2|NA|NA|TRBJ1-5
CASSFRRGVQPQHF
TGTGCCAGCAGCTTTCGGAGGGGCGTTCAGCCCCAGCATTTT
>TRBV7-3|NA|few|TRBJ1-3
CASSPMAGNTIYF
TGTGCCAGCAGCCCCATGGCTGGAAACACCATATATTTT
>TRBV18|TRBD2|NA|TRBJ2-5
CASETSGGWETQYF
TGTGCCAGCGAGACTAGCGGGGGCTGGGAGACCCAGTACTTC
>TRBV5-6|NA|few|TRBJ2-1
CASSPTGLVGLGSEQFF
TGTGCCAGCAGCCCCACAGGGTTGGTGGGTCTCGGGAGTGAGCAGTTCTTC
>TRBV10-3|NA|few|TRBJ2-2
CAISESWGLRDANTGELFF
TGTGCCATCAGTGAGTCTTGGGGGTTGCGGGACGCGAACACCGGGGAGCTGTTTTTT
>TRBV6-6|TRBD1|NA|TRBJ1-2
CASRSGGLNYGYTF
TGTGCCAGCAGGTCAGGGGGCTTGAACTATGGCTACACCTTC
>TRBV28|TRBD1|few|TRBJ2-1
CASSSEGTGDLDEQFF
TGTGCCAGCAGTTCTGAGGGGACAGGGGATTTGGATGAGCAGTTCTTC
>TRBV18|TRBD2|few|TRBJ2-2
CASSPPGLANTGELFF
TGTGCCAGCTCACCGCCGGGACTAGCGAACACCGGGGAGCTGTTTTTT
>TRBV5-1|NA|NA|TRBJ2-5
CASSLAGTPQETQYF
TGCGCCAGCAGCTTGGCGGGTACCCCCCAAGAGACCCAGTACTTC
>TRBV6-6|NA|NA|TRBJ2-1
CASSLYEQFF
TGTGCCAGCTCATTATATGAGCAGTTCTTC
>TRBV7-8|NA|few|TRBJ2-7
CASSPLRDVSYEQYF
TGTGCCAGCAGCCCGCTCCGGGACGTCTCCTACGAGCAGTACTTC
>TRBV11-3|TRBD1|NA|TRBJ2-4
CASSLGQDRKNIQYF
TGTGCCAGCAGTCTTGGACAGGACCGAAAAAACATTCAGTACTTC
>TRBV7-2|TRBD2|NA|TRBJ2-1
CASSLALAGALQFF
TGTGCCAGCAGCTTAGCACTAGCGGGAGCCCTTCAGTTCTTC
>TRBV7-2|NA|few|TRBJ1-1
CASSHGGTGRLTEAFF
TGTGCCAGCAGCCATGGGGGCACAGGTAGACTCACTGAAGCTTTCTTT
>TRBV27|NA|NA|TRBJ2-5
CASSPYLSRETQYF
TGTGCCAGCAGCCCCTATCTGAGTCGGGAGACCCAGTACTTC